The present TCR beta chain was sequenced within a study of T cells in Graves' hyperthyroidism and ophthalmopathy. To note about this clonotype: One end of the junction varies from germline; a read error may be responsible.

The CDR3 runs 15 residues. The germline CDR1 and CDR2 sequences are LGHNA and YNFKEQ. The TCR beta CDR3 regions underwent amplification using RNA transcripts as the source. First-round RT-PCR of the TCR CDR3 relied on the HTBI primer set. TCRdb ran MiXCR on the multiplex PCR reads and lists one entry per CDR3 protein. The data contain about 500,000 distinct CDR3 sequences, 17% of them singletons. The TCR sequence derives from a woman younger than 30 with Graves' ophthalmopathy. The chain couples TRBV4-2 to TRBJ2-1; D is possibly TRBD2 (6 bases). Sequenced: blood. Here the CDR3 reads CASSLNSGSCNEQFF. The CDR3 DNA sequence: TGTGCCAGCAGCTTAAATAGCGGCTCCTGCAATGAGCAGTTCTTC.